The clone carrying this T cell receptor (beta chain) was seen more than once but under ten times. The antigen is unknown. Following extraction, RNA underwent reverse transcription to cDNA, which served as the sequencing template. Measured with immunoSEQ multiplex PCR; TCRdb has only the in-frame clones, and not every one. The table has approximately 280,000 clones, 58% seen once. The sample originates from a study of CD8+ T cells in alopecia areata. On the study more broadly: Treatment comprised oral tofacitinib, 5 to 10 mg twice daily, in treated patients. The study, taken as a whole, reports: The study found TCR sharing across patients less clear than in mice, possibly for HLA reasons. Only a single nonresponder existed, so baseline CD8+ expansion links stay unclear. Scalp clonality and expanded CD8+ clones among the top 100 showed significant decreases with tofacitinib.

V was pared by 5 bases and J by 0 bases, with 10 bases between. This CDR3 region has 14 residues. CDR1 and CDR2 (germline): SEHNR, FQNEAQ (reference sequence). The treatment here: oral pan-JAK inhibitor, 5-10 mg twice daily. The chain combines TRBV7-9 with TRBJ1-2, with D perhaps matching TRBD1 (5 bases). The source material was CD4+ T cells sorted from blood, sampled at week 24, from a patient treated with tofacitinib. This clonotype was obtained from a human donor with alopecia areata. Here the CDR3 reads CASSLQDANYGYTF. Written as DNA, the CDR3 is TGTGCCAGCAGCCTACAGGACGCTAACTATGGCTACACCTTC.